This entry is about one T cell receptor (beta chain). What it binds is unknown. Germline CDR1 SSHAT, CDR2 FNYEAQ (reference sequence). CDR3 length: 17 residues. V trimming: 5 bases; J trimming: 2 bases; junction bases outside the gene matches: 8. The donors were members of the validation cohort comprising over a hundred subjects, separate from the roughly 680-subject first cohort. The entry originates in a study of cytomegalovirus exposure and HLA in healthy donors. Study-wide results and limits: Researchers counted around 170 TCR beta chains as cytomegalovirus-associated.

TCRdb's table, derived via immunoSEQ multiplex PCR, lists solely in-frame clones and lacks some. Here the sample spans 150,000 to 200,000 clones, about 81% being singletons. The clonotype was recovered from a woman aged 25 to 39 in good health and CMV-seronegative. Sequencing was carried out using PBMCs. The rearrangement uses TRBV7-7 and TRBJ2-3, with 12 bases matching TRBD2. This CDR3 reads CASSDGLAGGNTDTQYF. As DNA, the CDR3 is TGTGCCAGCAGCGACGGCCTAGCGGGGGGGAACACAGATACGCAGTATTTT. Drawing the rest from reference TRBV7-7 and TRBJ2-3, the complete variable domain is GAGVSQSPRYKVTKRGQDVTLRCDPISSHATLYWYQQALGQGPEFLTYFNYEAQPDKSGLPSDRFSAERPEGSISTLTIQRTEQRDSAMYRCASSDGLAGGNTDTQYFGPGTRLTVL.